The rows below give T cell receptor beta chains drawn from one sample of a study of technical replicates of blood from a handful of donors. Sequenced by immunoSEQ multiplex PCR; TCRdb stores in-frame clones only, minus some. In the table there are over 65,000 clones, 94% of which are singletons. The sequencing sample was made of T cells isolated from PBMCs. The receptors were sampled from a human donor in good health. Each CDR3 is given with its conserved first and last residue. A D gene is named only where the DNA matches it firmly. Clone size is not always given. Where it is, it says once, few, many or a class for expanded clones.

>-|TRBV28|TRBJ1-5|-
CASSLWEGGNLNAVQHF
TGTGCCAGCAGTTTATGGGAAGGCGGCAATCTAAATGCGGTGCAGCATTTT
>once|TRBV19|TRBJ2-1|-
CASSPPSTIYNEQFF
TGTGCCAGTAGTCCTCCCTCGACAATCTACAATGAGCAGTTCTTC
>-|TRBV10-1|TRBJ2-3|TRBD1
CASSVNRGPFDTQYF
TGCGCCAGCAGTGTCAACAGGGGACCGTTTGATACGCAGTATTTT
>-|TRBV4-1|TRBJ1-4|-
CASSQAGVEKLFF
TGCGCCAGCAGCCAAGCAGGGGTTGAAAAACTGTTTTTT
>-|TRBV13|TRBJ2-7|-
CASSFQQGTYEQYF
TGTGCCAGCAGCTTTCAACAGGGAACCTACGAGCAGTACTTC
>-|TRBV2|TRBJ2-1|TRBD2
CASSERVLAGQKHEQFF
TGTGCCAGCAGTGAAAGGGTGCTAGCGGGACAAAAGCATGAGCAGTTCTTC
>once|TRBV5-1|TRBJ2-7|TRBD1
CASSLSTGGAYEQYF
TGCGCCAGCAGCCTATCGACAGGGGGCGCCTACGAGCAGTACTTC
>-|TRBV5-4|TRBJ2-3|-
CASKRLEARTDTQYF
TGTGCCAGCAAAAGACTAGAGGCAAGGACAGATACGCAGTATTTT
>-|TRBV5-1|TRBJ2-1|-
CASSLAGISKQFF
TGCGCCAGCAGCTTGGCCGGGATTTCAAAGCAGTTCTTC
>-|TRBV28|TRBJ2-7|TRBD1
CASSWTGVGYEQYF
TGTGCCAGCAGCTGGACAGGGGTTGGGTACGAGCAGTACTTC
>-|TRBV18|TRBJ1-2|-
CASSPRDTRYGYTF
TGTGCCAGCTCACCCCGGGACACCCGATATGGCTACACCTTC
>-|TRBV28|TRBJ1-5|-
CASSFPGKKRESQPQHF
TGTGCCAGCAGTTTTCCGGGGAAAAAAAGGGAAAGTCAGCCCCAGCATTTT
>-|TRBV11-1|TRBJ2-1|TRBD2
CASSSPGLAGWKNEQFF
TGTGCCAGCAGCTCCCCAGGACTAGCGGGCTGGAAGAATGAGCAGTTCTTC
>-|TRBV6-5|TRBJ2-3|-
CASSYSRLNTQYF
TGTGCCAGCAGTTACTCGCGGCTCAATACGCAGTATTTT
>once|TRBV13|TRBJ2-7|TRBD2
CASSWEGLAGGFRYEQYF
TGTGCCAGCAGCTGGGAGGGACTAGCGGGGGGCTTCAGGTACGAGCAGTACTTC
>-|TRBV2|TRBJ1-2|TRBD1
CASSGLRQGPNYGYTF
TGTGCCAGCAGTGGGCTTCGACAGGGACCTAACTATGGCTACACCTTC
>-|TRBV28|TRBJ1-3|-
CASSPPGGAGNTIYF
TGTGCCAGCAGCCCACCGGGAGGCGCTGGAAACACCATATATTTT
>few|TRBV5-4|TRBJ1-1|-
CASSSRPTEAFF
TGTGCCAGCAGCTCTAGGCCAACTGAAGCTTTCTTT
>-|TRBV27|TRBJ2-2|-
CASSLKAQRPTGELFF
TGTGCCAGCAGTTTAAAGGCTCAGAGGCCCACCGGGGAGCTGTTTTTT
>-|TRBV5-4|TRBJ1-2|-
CASGSQDSYFYGYTF
TGTGCCAGCGGATCACAGGACAGCTACTTCTATGGCTACACCTTC
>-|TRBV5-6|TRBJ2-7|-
CASSRDMRHAYEQYF
TGTGCCAGCAGCCGGGACATGCGGCATGCTTACGAGCAGTACTTC
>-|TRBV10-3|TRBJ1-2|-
CASAPGPMFYGYTF
TGTGCCTCCGCTCCGGGTCCCATGTTCTATGGCTACACCTTC
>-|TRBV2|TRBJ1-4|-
CASSRTLGGEKLFF
TGTGCCAGCAGTCGCACCCTCGGAGGGGAAAAACTGTTTTTT
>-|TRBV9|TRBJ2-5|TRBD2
CASSVAFGRGDQETQYF
TGTGCCAGCAGCGTTGCCTTCGGGCGGGGGGACCAAGAGACCCAGTACTTC
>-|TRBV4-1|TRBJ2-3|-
CASSQPRGGGDADTQYF
TGCGCCAGCAGCCAACCGAGGGGGGGAGGGGACGCAGATACGCAGTATTTT
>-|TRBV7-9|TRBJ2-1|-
CASSLERIEDYNEQFF
TGTGCCAGCAGCTTAGAACGAATCGAGGACTACAATGAGCAGTTCTTC
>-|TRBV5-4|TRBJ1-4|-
CASSFAVGEKLFF
TGTGCCAGCAGCTTCGCGGTGGGTGAAAAACTGTTTTTT
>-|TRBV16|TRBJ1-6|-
CASSRSSPLHF
TGTGCCAGCAGCCGGAGCTCACCCCTCCACTTT
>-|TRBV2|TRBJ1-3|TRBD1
CASSGQGEGDTIYF
TGTGCCAGCAGCGGACAGGGAGAAGGAGACACCATATATTTT
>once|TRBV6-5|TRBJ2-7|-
CASSYSVESYEQYF
TGTGCCAGCAGTTACTCGGTGGAGTCCTACGAGCAGTACTTC
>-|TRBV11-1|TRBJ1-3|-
CASSLAGAGNTIYF
TGTGCCAGCAGCTTAGCCGGAGCGGGAAACACCATATATTTT
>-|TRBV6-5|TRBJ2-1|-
CASSPVSYNEQFF
TGTGCCAGCAGCCCCGTCTCCTACAATGAGCAGTTCTTC
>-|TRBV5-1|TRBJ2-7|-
CASSLKGPTEQYF
TGCGCCAGCAGCTTGAAGGGGCCCACCGAGCAGTACTTC
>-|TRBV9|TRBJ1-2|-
CASSELDGYTF
TGTGCCAGCAGCGAGCTGGATGGCTACACCTTC
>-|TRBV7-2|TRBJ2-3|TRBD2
CASSSPSGFLSSTDTQYF
TGTGCCAGCAGCTCTCCTAGCGGATTCCTATCTAGCACAGATACGCAGTATTTT
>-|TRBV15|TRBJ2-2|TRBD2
CATNRTSENTGELFF
TGTGCCACCAATAGAACTAGCGAAAACACCGGGGAGCTGTTTTTT
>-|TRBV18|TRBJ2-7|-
CASSPPSSYEQYF
TGTGCCAGCTCACCGCCTAGCTCCTACGAGCAGTACTTC
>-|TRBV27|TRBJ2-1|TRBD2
CASSLTSDNEQFF
TGTGCCAGCAGTCTCACTAGCGACAATGAGCAGTTCTTC
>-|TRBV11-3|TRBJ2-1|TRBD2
CASSRGTSPGNEQFF
TGTGCCAGCAGCCGCGGGACTAGCCCAGGCAATGAGCAGTTCTTC
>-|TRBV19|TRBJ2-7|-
CASRIAGQTYEQYF
TGTGCCAGTAGAATTGCGGGACAGACCTACGAGCAGTACTTC
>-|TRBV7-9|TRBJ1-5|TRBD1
CASRVQGKQPQHF
TGTGCCAGCAGGGTACAGGGGAAACAGCCCCAGCATTTT
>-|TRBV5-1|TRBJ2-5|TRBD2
CASSLGGGRETQYF
TGCGCCAGCAGCTTGGGGGGGGGTCGGGAGACCCAGTACTTC